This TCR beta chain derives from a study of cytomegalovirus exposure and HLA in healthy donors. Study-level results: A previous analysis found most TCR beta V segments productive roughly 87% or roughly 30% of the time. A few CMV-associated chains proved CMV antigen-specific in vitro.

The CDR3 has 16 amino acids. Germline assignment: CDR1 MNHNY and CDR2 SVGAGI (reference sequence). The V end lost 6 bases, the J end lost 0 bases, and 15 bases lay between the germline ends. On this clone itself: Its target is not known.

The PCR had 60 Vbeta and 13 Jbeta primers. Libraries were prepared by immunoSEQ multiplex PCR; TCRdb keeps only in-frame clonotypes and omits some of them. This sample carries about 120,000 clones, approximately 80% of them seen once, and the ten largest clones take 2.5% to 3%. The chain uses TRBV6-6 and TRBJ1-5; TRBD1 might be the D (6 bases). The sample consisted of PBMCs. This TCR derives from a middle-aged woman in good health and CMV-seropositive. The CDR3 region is CASSGQQVYSNQPQHF. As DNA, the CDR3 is TGTGCCAGCAGCGGACAGCAGGTCTATAGCAATCAGCCCCAGCATTTT.